Following are 2 T cell receptor beta chains from one sample sequenced in a study of blood T cell repertoires in COVID-19. The repertoire was sequenced with immunoSEQ multiplex PCR; TCRdb's copy has only in-frame clones and lacks some. Among approximately 50,000 clones listed, about nine tenths were seen once. Sequenced sample: peripheral blood. These receptors originate from a middle-aged man with acute or convalescent COVID-19.

The gene calls are TRBV5-6 and TRBJ2-7; 11 bases match TRBD2. This CDR3 has 15 residues. The J segment lost 3 bases and the V segment lost 0 bases, leaving 2 bases of the junction unmatched. Germline assignment: CDR1 SGHDT and CDR2 YYEEEE. This CDR3 reads CASSLGLAGSYEQYF. CDR3 coding DNA: TGTGCCAGCAGCTTGGGACTAGCGGGGAGCTACGAGCAGTACTTC.

The chain employs TRBV5-5 and TRBJ1-2; a weak D match, TRBD1 (6 bases). With 5 bases removed from V and 4 bases from J, the gap between germline ends came to 18 bases. Germline CDR1 reads SGHKS; CDR2 reads YYEKEE (reference sequence). The CDR3 runs to 15 residues. For the CDR3, the DNA is TGTGCCAGCAGACCCATGAAGTGGGGGCTCTATGGCTACACCTTC. It specifies CASRPMKWGLYGYTF.